The subject of this entry is one T cell receptor beta chain. This sample is part of a study of blood T cell repertoires in COVID-19. For the study at large: Material from acute and convalescent COVID-19 was sourced from the United States, Italy and Spain. T cells, B-cell-depleted T cells, or PBMCs provided the cDNA or gDNA that served as material.

The CDR3 sequence is 11 residues long. V dropped 5 bases and J dropped 8 bases, with 8 bases sitting between them. CDR1 is KGHDR, CDR2 SFDVKD, per germline. Source study methods: Amplification of reference gene primers provided the estimated nucleated cell counts. Sequencing was performed with immunoSEQ multiplex PCR; in TCRdb, only in-frame clones are kept and a portion is missing. V and J calls and clone size are as listed in that table; D and trimming were resolved from the DNA. This table has about 140,000 clones, around 84% appearing once. This TCR came from a woman aged 60-70 years with acute or convalescent COVID-19. V usage is TRBV24-1 and J usage is TRBJ1-1; D is unclear. The sample was peripheral blood. The CDR3 nucleotides read TGTGCCACCAGTGCAGGCAGGGAAGCTTTCTTT. It specifies CATSAGREAFF.